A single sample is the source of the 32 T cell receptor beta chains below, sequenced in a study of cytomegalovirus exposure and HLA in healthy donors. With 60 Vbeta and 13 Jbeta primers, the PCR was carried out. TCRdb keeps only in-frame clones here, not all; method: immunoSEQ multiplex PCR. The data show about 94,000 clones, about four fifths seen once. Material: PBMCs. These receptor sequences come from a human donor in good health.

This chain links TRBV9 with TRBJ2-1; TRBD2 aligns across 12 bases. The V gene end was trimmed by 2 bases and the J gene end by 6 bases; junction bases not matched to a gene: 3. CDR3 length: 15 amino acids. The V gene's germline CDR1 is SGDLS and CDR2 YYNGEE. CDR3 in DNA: TGTGCCAGCAGCGTGACTAGCGGGAGTAGCAATGAGCAGTTCTTC. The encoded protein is CASSVTSGSSNEQFF. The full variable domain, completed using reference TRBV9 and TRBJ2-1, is DSGVTQTPKHLITATGQRVTLRCSPRSGDLSVYWYQQSLDQGLQFLIQYYNGEERAKGNILERFSAQQFPDLHSELNLSSLELGDSALYFCASSVTSGSSNEQFFGPGTRLTVL.

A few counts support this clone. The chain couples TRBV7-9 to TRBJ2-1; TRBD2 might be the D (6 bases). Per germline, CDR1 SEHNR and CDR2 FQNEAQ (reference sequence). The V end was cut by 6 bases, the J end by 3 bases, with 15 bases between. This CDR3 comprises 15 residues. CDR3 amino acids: CASSRLATVYNEQFF. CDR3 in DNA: TGTGCCAGCAGTCGCCTAGCGACCGTCTACAATGAGCAGTTCTTC.

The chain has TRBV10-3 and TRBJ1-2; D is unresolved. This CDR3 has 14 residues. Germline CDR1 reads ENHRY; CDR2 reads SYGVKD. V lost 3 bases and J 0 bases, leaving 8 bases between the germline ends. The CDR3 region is CAISEVPANYGYTF. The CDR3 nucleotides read TGTGCCATCAGTGAAGTCCCAGCTAACTATGGCTACACCTTC.

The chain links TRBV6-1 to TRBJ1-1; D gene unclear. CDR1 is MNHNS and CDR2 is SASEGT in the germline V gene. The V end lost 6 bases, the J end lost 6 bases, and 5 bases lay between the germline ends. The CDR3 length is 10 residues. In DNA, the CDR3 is TGTGCCAGCAGGGCCTCTGAAGCTTTCTTT. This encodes CASRASEAFF.

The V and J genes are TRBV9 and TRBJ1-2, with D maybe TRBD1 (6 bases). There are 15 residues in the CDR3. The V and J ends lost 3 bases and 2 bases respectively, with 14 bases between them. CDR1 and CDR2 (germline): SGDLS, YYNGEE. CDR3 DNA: TGTGCCAGCAGCGATAAGACAGGCTCAAACTATGGCTACACCTTC. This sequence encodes CASSDKTGSNYGYTF.

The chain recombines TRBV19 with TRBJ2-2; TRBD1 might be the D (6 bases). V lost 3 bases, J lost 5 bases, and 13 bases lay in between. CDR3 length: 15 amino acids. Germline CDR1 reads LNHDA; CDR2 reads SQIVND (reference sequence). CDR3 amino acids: CASSIDRSGTGELFF. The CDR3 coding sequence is TGTGCCAGTAGTATCGACAGGAGTGGTACCGGGGAGCTGTTTTTT.

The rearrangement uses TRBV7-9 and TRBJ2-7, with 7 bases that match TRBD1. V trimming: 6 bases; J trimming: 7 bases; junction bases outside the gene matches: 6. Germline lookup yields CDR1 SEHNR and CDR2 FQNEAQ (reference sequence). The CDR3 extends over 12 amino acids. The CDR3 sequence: CASRPPGGEQYF. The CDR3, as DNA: TGTGCCAGCAGGCCACCAGGGGGAGAGCAGTACTTC. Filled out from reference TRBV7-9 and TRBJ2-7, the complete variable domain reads DTGVSQNPRHKITKRGQNVTFRCDPISEHNRLYWYRQTLGQGPEFLTYFQNEAQLEKSRLLSDRFSAERPKGSFSTLEIQRTEQGDSAMYLCASRPPGGEQYFGPGTRLTVT.

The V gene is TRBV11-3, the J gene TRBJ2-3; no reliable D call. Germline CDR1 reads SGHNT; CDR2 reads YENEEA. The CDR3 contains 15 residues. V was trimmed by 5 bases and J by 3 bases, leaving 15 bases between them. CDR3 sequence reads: CASSPRSFGTDTQYF. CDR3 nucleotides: TGTGCCAGCAGCCCCCGGAGCTTTGGGACAGATACGCAGTATTTT.

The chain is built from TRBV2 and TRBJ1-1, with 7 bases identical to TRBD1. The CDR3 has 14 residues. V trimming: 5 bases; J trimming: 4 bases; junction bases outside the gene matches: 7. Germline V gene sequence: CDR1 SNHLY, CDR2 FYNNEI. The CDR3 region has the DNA TGTGCCAGCAGTCCGGACAGGTCGGGCACTGAAGCTTTCTTT. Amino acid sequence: CASSPDRSGTEAFF.

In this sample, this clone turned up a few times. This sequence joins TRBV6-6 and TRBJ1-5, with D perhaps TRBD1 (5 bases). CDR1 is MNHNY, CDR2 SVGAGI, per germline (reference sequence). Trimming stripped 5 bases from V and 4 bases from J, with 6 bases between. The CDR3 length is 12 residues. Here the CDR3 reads CASSPGNQPQHF. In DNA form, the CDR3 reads TGTGCCAGCAGTCCAGGGAATCAGCCCCAGCATTTT.

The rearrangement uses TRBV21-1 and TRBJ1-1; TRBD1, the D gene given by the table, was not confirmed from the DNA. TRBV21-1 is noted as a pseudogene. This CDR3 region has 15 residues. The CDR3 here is CASSHPSHRNTEAFF. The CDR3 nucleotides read TGTGCCAGCAGCCACCCCTCACATCGGAACACTGAAGCTTTCTTT.

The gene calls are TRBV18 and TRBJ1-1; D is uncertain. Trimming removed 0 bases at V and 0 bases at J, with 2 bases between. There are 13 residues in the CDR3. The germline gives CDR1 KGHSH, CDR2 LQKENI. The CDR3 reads CASSPPLNTEAFF. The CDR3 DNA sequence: TGTGCCAGCTCACCACCCTTGAACACTGAAGCTTTCTTT.

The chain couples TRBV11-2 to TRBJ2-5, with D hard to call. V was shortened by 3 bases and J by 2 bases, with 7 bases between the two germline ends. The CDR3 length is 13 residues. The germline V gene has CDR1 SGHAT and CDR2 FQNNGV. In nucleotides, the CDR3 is TGTGCCAGCAGCTTTGGAGTTCAAGAGACCCAGTACTTC. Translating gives CASSFGVQETQYF. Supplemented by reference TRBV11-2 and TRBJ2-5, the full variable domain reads EAGVAQSPRYKIIEKRQSVAFWCNPISGHATLYWYQQILGQGPKLLIQFQNNGVVDDSQLPKDRFSAERLKGVDSTLKIQPAKLEDSAVYLCASSFGVQETQYFGPGTRLLVL.

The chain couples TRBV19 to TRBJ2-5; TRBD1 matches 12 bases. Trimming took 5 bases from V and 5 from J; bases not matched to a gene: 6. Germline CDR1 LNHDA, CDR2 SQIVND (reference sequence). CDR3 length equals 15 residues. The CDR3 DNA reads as TGTGCCAGTAGTGCCGGGACAGGGGGCTTTGAGACCCAGTACTTC. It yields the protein CASSAGTGGFETQYF.

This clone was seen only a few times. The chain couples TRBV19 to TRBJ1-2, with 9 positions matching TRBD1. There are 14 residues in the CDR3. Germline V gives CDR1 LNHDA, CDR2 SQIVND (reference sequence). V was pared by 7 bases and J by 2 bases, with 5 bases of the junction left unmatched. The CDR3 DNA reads TGTGCCAGTACCCACAGGGGGCGGAACTATGGCTACACCTTC. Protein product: CASTHRGRNYGYTF.

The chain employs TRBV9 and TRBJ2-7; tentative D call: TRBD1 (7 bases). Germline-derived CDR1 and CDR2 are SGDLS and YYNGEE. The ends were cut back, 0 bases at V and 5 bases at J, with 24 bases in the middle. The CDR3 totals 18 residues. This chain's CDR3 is CASSVGWGATGILHEQYF. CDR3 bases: TGTGCCAGCAGCGTAGGATGGGGGGCGACAGGGATATTACACGAGCAGTACTTC. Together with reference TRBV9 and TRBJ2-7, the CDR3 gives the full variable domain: DSGVTQTPKHLITATGQRVTLRCSPRSGDLSVYWYQQSLDQGLQFLIQYYNGEERAKGNILERFSAQQFPDLHSELNLSSLELGDSALYFCASSVGWGATGILHEQYFGPGTRLTVT.

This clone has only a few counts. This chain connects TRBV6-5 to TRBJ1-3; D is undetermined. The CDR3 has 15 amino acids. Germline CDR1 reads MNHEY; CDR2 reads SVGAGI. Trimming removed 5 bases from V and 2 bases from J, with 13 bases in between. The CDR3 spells CASSISGLAGNTIYF. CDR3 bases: TGTGCCAGCAGTATTTCGGGGTTAGCTGGAAACACCATATATTTT.

CDR3 residues: CASSEGLAGGRLVNEQFF. Here the CDR3 DNA reads TGTGCCAGCAGTGAAGGACTAGCGGGAGGACGTCTCGTCAATGAGCAGTTCTTC. This chain uses TRBV6-1 with TRBJ2-1, with 13 bases that match TRBD2. Looked up from germline, CDR1 is MNHNS and CDR2 is SASEGT. V shed 1 base and J 6 bases; nucleotides not matched to a gene: 9. The CDR3 covers 18 residues.

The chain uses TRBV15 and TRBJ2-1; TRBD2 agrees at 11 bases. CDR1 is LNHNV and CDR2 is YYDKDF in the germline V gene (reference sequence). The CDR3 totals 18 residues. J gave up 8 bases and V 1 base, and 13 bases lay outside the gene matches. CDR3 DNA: TGTGCCACCAGCAGAGGGGTGAATAGCGGGGGGGTTTTATATGAGCAGTTCTTC. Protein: CATSRGVNSGGVLYEQFF.

CDR3 region: CASSLRGQWETQYF. The CDR3 bases are TGTGCCAGCAGTTTAAGGGGACAGTGGGAGACCCAGTACTTC. The chain employs TRBV27 and TRBJ2-5, with 7 bases aligning to TRBD1. After removal of 2 bases from V and 5 bases from J, the junction contained 5 bases not matched to a gene. This CDR3 spans 14 amino acids. CDR1 and CDR2 (germline): MNHEY, SMNVEV (reference sequence).

CDR3 DNA sequence: TGCAGCGTTCAGCGGGGACAAGAGACCCAGTACTTC. It encodes CSVQRGQETQYF. The chain couples TRBV29-1 to TRBJ2-5; 7 positions agree with TRBD2. The CDR3 runs to 12 residues. Trimming took 5 bases from V and 2 from J; bases not matched to a gene: 2. Germline values: CDR1 SQVTM, CDR2 ANQGSEA.

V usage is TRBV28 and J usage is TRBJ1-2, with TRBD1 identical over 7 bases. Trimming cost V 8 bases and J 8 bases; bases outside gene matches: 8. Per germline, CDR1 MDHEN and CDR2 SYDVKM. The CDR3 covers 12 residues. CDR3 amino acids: CASHKGAGGYTF. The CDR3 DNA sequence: TGTGCCAGCCATAAGGGGGCTGGGGGCTACACCTTC.

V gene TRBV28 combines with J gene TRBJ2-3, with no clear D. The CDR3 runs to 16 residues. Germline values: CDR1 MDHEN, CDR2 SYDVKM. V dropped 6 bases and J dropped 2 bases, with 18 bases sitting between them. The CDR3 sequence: CASSYDFTLDTDTQYF. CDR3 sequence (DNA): TGTGCCAGCAGCTATGACTTCACCCTCGACACAGATACGCAGTATTTT.

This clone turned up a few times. CDR3 in amino acids: CASSFGEVTVTEAFF. CDR3 nucleotide sequence: TGTGCCAGCAGCTTTGGTGAGGTAACGGTTACTGAAGCTTTCTTT. V usage is TRBV7-8 and J usage is TRBJ1-1; D unclear. V lost 3 bases, J lost 5 bases, and 16 bases lay in between. This CDR3 is built from 15 residues. Germline lookup yields CDR1 SGHVS and CDR2 FQNEAQ.

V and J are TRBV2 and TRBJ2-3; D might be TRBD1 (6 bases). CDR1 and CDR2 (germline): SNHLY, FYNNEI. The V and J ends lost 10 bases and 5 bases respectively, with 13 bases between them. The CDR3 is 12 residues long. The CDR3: CATTGQGDTQYF. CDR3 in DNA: TGTGCCACCACAGGGCAGGGAGATACGCAGTATTTT. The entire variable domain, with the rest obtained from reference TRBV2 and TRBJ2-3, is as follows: EPEVTQTPSHQVTQMGQEVILRCVPISNHLYFYWYRQILGQKVEFLVSFYNNEISEKSEIFDDQFSVERPDGSNFTLKIRSTKLEDSAMYFCATTGQGDTQYFGPGTRLTVL.

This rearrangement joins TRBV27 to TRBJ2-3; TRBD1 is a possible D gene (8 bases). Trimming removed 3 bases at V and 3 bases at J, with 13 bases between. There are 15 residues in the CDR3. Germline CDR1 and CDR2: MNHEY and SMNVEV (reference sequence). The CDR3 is CASSLTGEGTDTQYF. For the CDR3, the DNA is TGTGCCAGCAGTTTGACAGGGGAGGGTACAGATACGCAGTATTTT.

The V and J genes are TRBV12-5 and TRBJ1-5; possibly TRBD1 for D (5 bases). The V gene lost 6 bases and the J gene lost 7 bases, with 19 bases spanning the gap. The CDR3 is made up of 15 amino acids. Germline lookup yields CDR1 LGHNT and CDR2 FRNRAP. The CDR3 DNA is TGTGCTAGTGGCATCCGGGACTCCCCGGACCAGCCCCAGCATTTT. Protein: CASGIRDSPDQPQHF.

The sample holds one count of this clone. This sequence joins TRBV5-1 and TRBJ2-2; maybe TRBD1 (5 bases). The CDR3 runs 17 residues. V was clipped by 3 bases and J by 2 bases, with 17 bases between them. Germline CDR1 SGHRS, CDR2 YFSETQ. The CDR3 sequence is CASSYRKQAINTGELFF. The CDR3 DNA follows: TGCGCCAGCAGCTACAGAAAACAGGCGATCAACACCGGGGAGCTGTTTTTT.

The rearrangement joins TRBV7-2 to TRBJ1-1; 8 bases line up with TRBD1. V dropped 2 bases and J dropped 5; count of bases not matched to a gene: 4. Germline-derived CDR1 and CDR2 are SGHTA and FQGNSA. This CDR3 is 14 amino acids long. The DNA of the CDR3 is TGTGCCAGCAGCTTAACAGGGGGAAGGACTGAAGCTTTCTTT. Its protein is CASSLTGGRTEAFF. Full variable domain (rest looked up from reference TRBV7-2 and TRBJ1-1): GAGVSQSPSNKVTEKGKDVELRCDPISGHTALYWYRQSLGQGLEFLIYFQGNSAPDKSGLPSDRFSAERTGGSVSTLTIQRTQQEDSAVYLCASSLTGGRTEAFFGQGTRLTVV.

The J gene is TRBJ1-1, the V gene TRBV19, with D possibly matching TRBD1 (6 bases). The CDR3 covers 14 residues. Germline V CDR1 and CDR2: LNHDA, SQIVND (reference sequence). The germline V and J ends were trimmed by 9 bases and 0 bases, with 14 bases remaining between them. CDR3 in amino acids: CASRQAPVNTEAFF. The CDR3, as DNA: TGTGCCAGCAGACAGGCCCCCGTGAACACTGAAGCTTTCTTT.

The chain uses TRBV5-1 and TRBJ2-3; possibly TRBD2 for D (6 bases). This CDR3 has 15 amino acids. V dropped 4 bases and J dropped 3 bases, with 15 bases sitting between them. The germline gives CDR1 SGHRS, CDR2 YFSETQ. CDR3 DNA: TGCGCCAGCAGCACGACTAGGTCGGGGACAGATACGCAGTATTTT. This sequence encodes CASSTTRSGTDTQYF.

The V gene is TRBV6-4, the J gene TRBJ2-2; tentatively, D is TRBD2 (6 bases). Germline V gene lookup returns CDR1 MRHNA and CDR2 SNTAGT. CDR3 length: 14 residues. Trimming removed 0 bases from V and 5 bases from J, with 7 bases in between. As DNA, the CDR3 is TGTGCCAGCAGTGACTCGGGGGGAACCGGGGAGCTGTTTTTT. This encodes CASSDSGGTGELFF.